What follows are 18 T cell receptor beta chains derived from one specimen sequenced in a study of blood T cell repertoires in COVID-19. Clones were sequenced by immunoSEQ multiplex PCR, and TCRdb holds only the in-frame ones, with some missing. This sample has tens of thousands of clones; roughly 86% occur once, and the top ten carry 14% to 15%. Specimen: peripheral blood. The receptors shown here come from a human donor in a cohort sampled during active COVID-19.

The chain is built from TRBV30 and TRBJ2-5; 10 bases fit TRBD1. Germline V gives CDR1 GTSNPN, CDR2 SVGIG (reference sequence). This CDR3 has 17 residues. The J segment lost 2 bases and the V segment lost 1 base, leaving 10 bases of the junction unmatched. The CDR3 sequence is CAWSGIGRDRGQETQYF. The CDR3 DNA follows: TGTGCCTGGAGTGGGATAGGTAGGGACAGGGGACAAGAGACCCAGTACTTC.

This clone is a singleton in its sample. The rearrangement joins TRBV2 to TRBJ1-1; D is unclear. The CDR3 spans 13 residues. V dropped 9 bases and J dropped 0 bases, with 11 bases sitting between them. Germline V gene sequence: CDR1 SNHLY, CDR2 FYNNEI. The DNA of the CDR3 is TGTGCCAGTGCCGGGGAGGTGAACACTGAAGCTTTCTTT. It is translated as CASAGEVNTEAFF.

The rearrangement links TRBV27 to TRBJ1-1; TRBD1 might be the D (5 bases). V dropped 3 bases and J dropped 1 base, with 6 bases sitting between them. Germline lookup yields CDR1 MNHEY and CDR2 SMNVEV (reference sequence). The CDR3 consists of 13 residues. The CDR3 region is CASSFQGNTEAFF. The CDR3 bases are TGTGCCAGCAGTTTCCAGGGGAACACTGAAGCTTTCTTT.

The chain combines TRBV12-5 with TRBJ2-4; 9 positions match TRBD1. This CDR3 spans 15 amino acids. The junction had 4 bases not matched to a gene; V was cut back by 3 bases and J by 4 bases. Germline CDR1 is LGHNT and CDR2 is FRNRAP. The CDR3 sequence is CASGFGDREKNIQYF. As DNA, the CDR3 is TGTGCTAGTGGTTTCGGGGACAGGGAAAAAAACATTCAGTACTTC.

This chain connects TRBV7-3 to TRBJ1-1; possible D gene TRBD1, 5 bases. CDR3 length: 13 residues. The germline gives CDR1 SGHTA, CDR2 FQGTGA. V gave up 4 bases and J gave up 6 bases, with 12 bases separating them. The CDR3 bases are TGTGCCAGCAGCTCTTACAGGATCCCTGAAGCTTTCTTT. Residues: CASSSYRIPEAFF. The variable domain in full, completed from reference TRBV7-3 and TRBJ1-1, reads GAGVSQTPSNKVTEKGKYVELRCDPISGHTALYWYRQSLGQGPEFLIYFQGTGAADDSGLPNDRFFAVRPEGSVSTLKIQRTERGDSAVYLCASSSYRIPEAFFGQGTRLTVV.

The chain couples TRBV2 to TRBJ2-6; D unresolved. Germline loops: CDR1 SNHLY, CDR2 FYNNEI. The length of the CDR3 is 16 residues. Deletions cut 4 bases from V and 2 bases from J, with 12 bases between. CDR3 DNA sequence: TGTGCCAGCAGTGGTACGCCCAGGACTGGGGCCAACGTCCTGACTTTC. Amino acid sequence: CASSGTPRTGANVLTF.

This chain uses TRBV3-1 (or the pseudogene TRBV3-2) with TRBJ1-3, with D perhaps matching TRBD1 (5 bases). V shed 4 bases and J shed 2 bases, with 12 bases lying between them. The CDR3 runs 15 residues. The germline CDR1 and CDR2 sequences are LGHDT and YNNKEL (reference sequence). This CDR3 is CASSPDQGTGNTIYF. The CDR3 nucleotides are TGTGCCAGCAGCCCAGACCAGGGCACTGGAAACACCATATATTTT.

The DNA of the CDR3 is TGTGCCAGCATCAGAAGCGGGGTTTCCTACAATGAGCAGTTCTTC. Encoded protein: CASIRSGVSYNEQFF. This chain uses TRBV6-5 with TRBJ2-1; TRBD2 aligns across 7 bases. The CDR3 contains 15 residues. V gave up 7 bases and J gave up 1 base; unmatched junction bases: 7. Germline-derived CDR1 and CDR2 are MNHEY and SVGAGI.

Only one count was recorded for this clone. The DNA of the CDR3 is TGCGCCAGCAGCCAACTACCAAGAAACTATGGCTACACCTTC. Its translation is CASSQLPRNYGYTF. V gene TRBV4-1 combines with J gene TRBJ1-2; unclear D gene. CDR1 is MGHRA, CDR2 YSYEKL, per germline. Trimming took 2 bases from V and 2 from J, leaving 9 bases between them. CDR3 length: 14 amino acids.

The chain links TRBV7-9 to TRBJ1-6; D perhaps matches TRBD1 (6 bases). Trimming left V 1 base short and J 6 bases short, with 22 bases between. Germline loops: CDR1 SEHNR, CDR2 FQNEAQ (reference sequence). There are 19 residues in the CDR3. The CDR3, as DNA: TGTGCCAGCAGCTTAGACCATTTTGACAGGCGTAAAACTAATTCACCCCTCCACTTT. It yields the protein CASSLDHFDRRKTNSPLHF.

The chain carries TRBV4-3 and TRBJ2-1; D may be TRBD2 (5 bases). With 1 base removed from V and 0 bases from J, the gap between germline ends came to 7 bases. The CDR3 length is 15 residues. Germline V CDR1 and CDR2: LGHNA, YSLEER. The CDR3 DNA reads TGCGCCAGCAGCCAAGGAGGGAGCTCCTACAATGAGCAGTTCTTC. This codes for CASSQGGSSYNEQFF.

This sequence joins TRBV19 and TRBJ1-1; no firm D call. Germline CDR1 and CDR2: LNHDA and SQIVND (reference sequence). The CDR3 has 14 residues. Trimming removed 4 bases from V and 1 base from J, with 10 bases in between. CDR3 in amino acids: CASSKRTENTEAFF. The CDR3 DNA follows: TGTGCCAGTAGTAAGCGGACCGAGAACACTGAAGCTTTCTTT.

This chain connects TRBV7-2 to TRBJ2-1, with D tentatively TRBD2 (6 bases). Germline V CDR1 and CDR2: SGHTA, FQGNSA. This CDR3 is built from 15 residues. Deletions cut 5 bases from V and 0 bases from J, with 11 bases between. CDR3: CASSLGGASYNEQFF. CDR3 bases: TGTGCCAGCAGCCTAGGCGGGGCCTCCTACAATGAGCAGTTCTTC.

The rearrangement uses TRBV5-8 and TRBJ1-2, with a possible D match to TRBD1 (6 bases). CDR3 length: 13 amino acids. Germline assignment: CDR1 SGHTS and CDR2 YDEGEE. The V and J ends lost 2 bases and 5 bases respectively, with 10 bases between them. As DNA, the CDR3 is TGTGCCAGCAGCTTAACGGACAGTTATGGCTACACCTTC. The encoded protein is CASSLTDSYGYTF. Full variable domain (rest looked up from reference TRBV5-8 and TRBJ1-2): EAGVTQSPTHLIKTRGQQATLRCSPISGHTSVYWYQQALGLGLQFLLWYDEGEERNRGNFPPRFSGRQFPNYSSELNVNALELEDSALYLCASSLTDSYGYTFGSGTRLTVV.

The J gene is TRBJ2-1, the V gene TRBV6-2 or TRBV6-3; 7 bases match TRBD2. After removal of 5 bases from V and 7 bases from J, the junction contained 11 bases not matched to a gene. The germline V gene encodes CDR1 MNHEY and CDR2 SVGEGT. This CDR3 comprises 15 residues. CDR3 nucleotides: TGTGCCAGCAGTACCCAGCGGGCCGGGGGGAATGAGCAGTTCTTC. It encodes CASSTQRAGGNEQFF.

This sequence joins TRBV7-3 and TRBJ2-1; D is undetermined. The V gene's germline CDR1 is SGHTA and CDR2 FQGTGA. This CDR3 has 15 residues. V lost 5 bases to trimming and J lost 2 bases, with 13 bases between them. The chain's CDR3 is CASSPPGGPYNEQFF. Written as DNA, the CDR3 is TGTGCCAGCAGCCCCCCCGGCGGTCCCTACAATGAGCAGTTCTTC.

The V and J genes are TRBV6-5 and TRBJ2-7; 11 nucleotides line up with TRBD2. V was pared by 0 bases and J by 3 bases, with 1 base of the junction left unmatched. The germline V gene encodes CDR1 MNHEY and CDR2 SVGAGI. The CDR3 has 15 residues. The CDR3 region has the DNA TGTGCCAGCAGTTACTCGACTAGCGGGGACTACGAGCAGTACTTC. Translated, it gives CASSYSTSGDYEQYF.

The V gene is TRBV11-2, the J gene TRBJ2-7; TRBD1 matches 7 bases. Germline loops: CDR1 SGHAT, CDR2 FQNNGV. The CDR3 runs to 13 residues. V shed 5 bases and J 3 bases; nucleotides not matched to a gene: 4. In nucleotides, the CDR3 is TGTGCCAGCAGCGGACAGGAGTACTACGAGCAGTACTTC. Translating it yields CASSGQEYYEQYF. Full variable domain (outside the CDR3, taken from reference TRBV11-2 and TRBJ2-7): EAGVAQSPRYKIIEKRQSVAFWCNPISGHATLYWYQQILGQGPKLLIQFQNNGVVDDSQLPKDRFSAERLKGVDSTLKIQPAKLEDSAVYLCASSGQEYYEQYFGPGTRLTVT.